The 23 T cell receptor beta chains listed next were all sequenced from one sample in a study of shared clonotypes between healthy human individuals. The data were produced by immunoSEQ multiplex PCR, yet TCRdb's version contains in-frame clones alone and is incomplete. The sample holds 2 million to 2.5 million clones; approximately 96% are singletons and the top ten take roughly 0.13%. Sequenced sample: naive CD4+ T cells sorted from blood. Stated subset: CD45RA+ positively selected. Every receptor here comes from a man in his late teens or twenties in good health.

The V and J genes are TRBV18 and TRBJ2-7; D gene ambiguous. CDR1 and CDR2 (germline): KGHSH, LQKENI. The CDR3 spans 14 residues. Trimming left V 2 bases short and J 2 bases short, with 10 bases between. DNA of the CDR3: TGTGCCAGCTCACCAAACGCCGGCCCCTACGAGCAGTACTTC. Translation: CASSPNAGPYEQYF.

The chain carries TRBV18 and TRBJ2-7, with D perhaps assigned TRBD1 or TRBD2 (6 bases each). This CDR3 spans 14 amino acids. CDR1 and CDR2 from the germline V gene are KGHSH and LQKENI. V was shortened by 6 bases and J by 4 bases, with 16 bases between the two germline ends. The CDR3 DNA is TGTGCCAGCTCCCCGGGGGCCCTAGAATACGAGCAGTACTTC. Translating gives CASSPGALEYEQYF.

V gene TRBV25-1 combines with J gene TRBJ2-7; maybe TRBD2 (5 bases). The germline V gene encodes CDR1 MGHDK and CDR2 SYGVNS. This CDR3 has 12 amino acids. V lost 1 base to trimming and J lost 7 bases, with 8 bases between them. In nucleotides, the CDR3 is TGTGCCAGCAGTGAATCGGGAAAGGAGCAGTACTTC. Residues: CASSESGKEQYF.

The rearrangement links TRBV6-5 to TRBJ1-5; D is possibly TRBD1 (5 bases). Germline V lookup: CDR1 MNHEY, CDR2 SVGAGI. V was cut by 10 bases and J by 7 bases, with 17 bases left in between. There are 13 residues in the CDR3. CDR3 loop: CATGRGGEQPQHF. For the CDR3, the DNA is TGTGCCACTGGGCGGGGAGGGGAGCAGCCCCAGCATTTT.

This sequence joins TRBV9 and TRBJ1-1; 7 positions match TRBD1. Germline V gene sequence: CDR1 SGDLS, CDR2 YYNGEE. The junction had 15 bases not matched to a gene; V was cut back by 0 bases and J by 1 base. The CDR3 is made up of 19 amino acids. CDR3: CASSVARQGGELRNTEAFF. The CDR3 region has the DNA TGTGCCAGCAGCGTAGCTCGTCAGGGGGGAGAATTGAGGAACACTGAAGCTTTCTTT.

The chain couples TRBV7-2 to TRBJ1-3; D remains unclear. The germline CDR1 and CDR2 sequences are SGHTA and FQGNSA. The CDR3 has 15 amino acids. V was trimmed by 4 bases and J by 0 bases, leaving 10 bases between them. CDR3 nucleotide sequence: TGTGCCAGCAGCTGGGTACAGAGCTCTGGAAACACCATATATTTT. This sequence encodes CASSWVQSSGNTIYF.

The gene calls are TRBV28 and TRBJ1-2, with unresolved D. The germline V gene has CDR1 MDHEN and CDR2 SYDVKM. This CDR3 spans 14 amino acids. V was trimmed by 3 bases and J by 6 bases, leaving 14 bases between them. The CDR3 coding sequence is TGTGCCAGCAGTTTTTCGGGTGGACCCGATGGCTACACCTTC. Amino acids: CASSFSGGPDGYTF.

The chain uses TRBV2 and TRBJ2-7; possibly TRBD1 or TRBD2 for D (5 bases each). This CDR3 is 15 amino acids long. Trimming pared 6 bases from V and 1 base from J, leaving 16 bases between. Germline V lookup: CDR1 SNHLY, CDR2 FYNNEI. As DNA, the CDR3 is TGTGCCAGCAGCACGGGTCGGGGCCTATCCTACGAGCAGTACTTC. Translated, it gives CASSTGRGLSYEQYF.

The gene calls are TRBV28 and TRBJ2-7; D is unclear. The CDR3 length is 14 residues. Germline V CDR1 and CDR2: MDHEN, SYDVKM. Trimming removed 1 base at V and 3 bases at J, with 10 bases between. CDR3 DNA sequence: TGTGCCAGCAGTTTATTCTCGGGTTTCTACGAGCAGTACTTC. This translates into CASSLFSGFYEQYF.

This clone was picked up one time. The rearrangement joins TRBV7-9 to TRBJ2-5; D is perhaps TRBD2 (6 bases). There are 15 residues in the CDR3. CDR1 is SEHNR, CDR2 FQNEAQ, per germline (reference sequence). V gave up 2 bases and J gave up 5 bases, with 15 bases separating them. The CDR3 here is CASSLLRGPKETQYF. The CDR3 DNA sequence: TGTGCCAGCAGCTTATTGCGGGGCCCAAAGGAGACCCAGTACTTC. The variable domain in full, completed from reference TRBV7-9 and TRBJ2-5, reads DTGVSQNPRHKITKRGQNVTFRCDPISEHNRLYWYRQTLGQGPEFLTYFQNEAQLEKSRLLSDRFSAERPKGSFSTLEIQRTEQGDSAMYLCASSLLRGPKETQYFGPGTRLLVL.

The rearrangement joins TRBV5-1 to TRBJ1-4, with TRBD1 matching over 7 bases. Unmatched junction bases numbered 7, after V lost 0 bases and J lost 8 bases. Germline CDR1 is SGHRS and CDR2 is YFSETQ. The CDR3 loop spans 15 amino acids. CDR3 nucleotide sequence: TGCGCCAGCAGCTTGGTGGAGGGGGCTAGCGAAAAACTGTTTTTT. Encoded protein: CASSLVEGASEKLFF.

The DNA of the CDR3 is TGTGCCAGCTCACAGGGGACAGGGGGCGCGTACGAGCAGTACTTC. Translating gives CASSQGTGGAYEQYF. This chain joins TRBV18 and TRBJ2-7; 12 bases are shared with TRBD1. This CDR3 has 15 residues. Germline CDR1 is KGHSH and CDR2 is LQKENI. With V trimmed by 4 bases and J by 4 bases, 5 bases remained unmatched.

The rearrangement links TRBV2 to TRBJ2-2; possibly TRBD2 for D (5 bases). There are 15 residues in the CDR3. V lost 5 bases and J 1 base, leaving 11 bases between the germline ends. Looked up from germline, CDR1 is SNHLY and CDR2 is FYNNEI. CDR3 region: CASSSEGLNTGELFF. In DNA form, the CDR3 reads TGTGCCAGCAGTTCCGAGGGCTTGAACACCGGGGAGCTGTTTTTT. Full variable domain (rest looked up from reference TRBV2 and TRBJ2-2): EPEVTQTPSHQVTQMGQEVILRCVPISNHLYFYWYRQILGQKVEFLVSFYNNEISEKSEIFDDQFSVERPDGSNFTLKIRSTKLEDSAMYFCASSSEGLNTGELFFGEGSRLTVL.

The gene calls are TRBV7-9 and TRBJ2-7; D is uncertain. Per the germline V gene, CDR1 is SEHNR and CDR2 is FQNEAQ (reference sequence). V was shortened by 2 bases and J by 4 bases, with 9 bases between the two germline ends. CDR3 length equals 13 residues. The CDR3 sequence is CASSLLDLYEQYF. DNA of the CDR3: TGTGCCAGCAGCTTACTGGACCTTTACGAGCAGTACTTC.

This chain uses TRBV6-5 with TRBJ1-1, with 7 bases fitting TRBD1. V shed 4 bases and J 3 bases; nucleotides not matched to a gene: 5. Germline loops: CDR1 MNHEY, CDR2 SVGAGI. CDR3 length: 14 residues. The DNA of the CDR3 is TGTGCCAGCAGTTCAGGGGGGAGACACACTGAAGCTTTCTTT. Translating gives CASSSGGRHTEAFF.

The J gene is TRBJ2-7, the V gene TRBV9, with 7 nucleotides matching TRBD2. Germline V gene sequence: CDR1 SGDLS, CDR2 YYNGEE. This CDR3 is built from 16 residues. V lost 3 bases and J lost 0; bases outside the gene matches: 9. CDR3 nucleotide sequence: TGTGCCAGCAGCGGGGCGGCGGGGGAGAGCTCCTACGAGCAGTACTTC. Amino acids: CASSGAAGESSYEQYF.

The chain employs TRBV11-3 and TRBJ1-1; D is uncertain. V was clipped by 4 bases and J by 1 base, with 10 bases between them. There are 14 residues in the CDR3. Looked up from germline, CDR1 is SGHNT and CDR2 is YENEEA. The CDR3 bases are TGTGCCAGCAGCTACATGACGGGGAACACTGAAGCTTTCTTT. This sequence encodes CASSYMTGNTEAFF.

About this clone: Other DNA sequences in the same sample also yield this CDR3. V gene TRBV28 combines with J gene TRBJ1-5; D ambiguous. V lost 2 bases to trimming and J lost 4 bases, with 9 bases between them. The germline gives CDR1 MDHEN, CDR2 SYDVKM. The CDR3 is 14 amino acids. The CDR3 DNA is TGTGCCAGCAGTTTACGGGTAGGGAATCAGCCCCAGCATTTT. It is translated as CASSLRVGNQPQHF. Based on the CDR3 plus reference TRBV28 and TRBJ1-5, the full variable domain is DVKVTQSSRYLVKRTGEKVFLECVQDMDHENMFWYRQDPGLGLRLIYFSYDVKMKEKGDIPEGYSVSREKKERFSLILESASTNQTSMYLCASSLRVGNQPQHFGDGTRLSIL.

The chain is built from TRBV27 and TRBJ1-1; D remains ambiguous. This CDR3 has 13 residues. Germline lookup yields CDR1 MNHEY and CDR2 SMNVEV (reference sequence). V dropped 5 bases and J dropped 11 bases, with 18 bases sitting between them. CDR3 loop: CASSPSRTGGAFF. The CDR3 DNA is TGTGCCAGCAGTCCCTCTCGTACCGGTGGGGCTTTCTTT.

The gene calls are TRBV5-1 and TRBJ2-2; D unclear. This CDR3 has 15 residues. Germline CDR1 reads SGHRS; CDR2 reads YFSETQ. V gave up 0 bases and J gave up 7 bases, with 13 bases separating them. The CDR3 sequence is CASSLGSAEIGELFF. The CDR3 bases are TGCGCCAGCAGCTTGGGGTCGGCAGAAATCGGGGAGCTGTTTTTT.

V and J are TRBV5-4 and TRBJ2-1; a weak D match, TRBD2 (5 bases). The CDR3 sequence is 15 residues long. V lost 3 bases, J lost 3 bases, and 13 bases lay in between. Germline V gene data show CDR1 as SGHNT and CDR2 as YYREEE (reference sequence). The CDR3 protein is CASSSLSGSYNEQFF. The CDR3 DNA sequence: TGTGCCAGCAGCTCCCTTTCGGGGAGCTACAATGAGCAGTTCTTC.

This chain uses TRBV7-2 with TRBJ2-5, with 9 positions matching TRBD2. The CDR3 extends over 14 amino acids. V gave up 8 bases and J gave up 4 bases; unmatched junction bases: 8. Per germline, CDR1 SGHTA and CDR2 FQGNSA. The chain's CDR3 is CASRHLAGVETQYF. The CDR3 coding sequence is TGTGCCAGCCGCCACTTAGCGGGAGTAGAGACCCAGTACTTC.

The chain has TRBV21-1 and TRBJ1-2. TRBV21-1 is classified as a pseudogene. The CDR3 has 16 residues. The DNA for the CDR3 is TGTGCCAGCAGCAAAGATACAACGGGGGCGCGCTATGGCTACACCTTC. This translates into CASSKDTTGARYGYTF.